This T cell receptor beta chain was profiled in a study of cytomegalovirus exposure and HLA in healthy donors (dated by TCRdb to 2017 to 2019). About the study as a whole: An earlier analysis of more than 550 of the donors reported over 250 Gb of sequence data and 100 million to 120 million unique TCR beta sequences obtained from around 170 million T cells. An early release covering 550 to 700 HLA-typed donors comprised about 300 gigabases of sequencing data and approximately 80 million unique TCR sequences. Of the 398 genotyped donors, approximately 83% fell in the genetic ancestry cluster associated with self-reported Caucasian donors. The study aimed to test whether signatures of past pathogen exposure could be identified by cataloging public T cell receptors. The study profiled the T cell repertoires of around 700 subjects by immunosequencing and related them to cytomegalovirus serostatus. Along with the approximately 700-subject first cohort, a separate validation cohort of approximately 110 different subjects was used. To predict cytomegalovirus infection status, the study combined high-throughput TCR immunosequencing, statistical association of individual TCRs with disease status, and machine learning. A later analysis re-examined previously published TCR beta repertoires from several hundred donors and added high-resolution HLA genotyping to investigate patterns of TCR occurrence. The later analysis used no new phenotypic data to find candidate immune exposures, relying instead on TCR beta sequences and their occurrence across donors. In an earlier analysis of more than 550 of the donors, high-throughput TCR beta sequencing was used to judge whether each TCR beta V gene segment behaved as functional or pseudogenic. Alongside the repertoire data, information on donor age, sex, ethnicity and CMV serostatus was compiled. A later genetic analysis took genome-wide SNP genotypes for about three fifths of the 666 donors and used that subset as a discovery cohort. All discovery cohort repertoires had been generated on a single sequencing platform. Class I and class II HLA loci were covered by the typing at four-digit resolution. Typing coverage differed by locus: A, B, C, DRB1 and DQB1 were typed in about 629-630 donors, DQA1 in 500 to 550, DPA1 in 606, and DPB1 in 450 to 490. Roughly 5 DR-DQ haplotypes were treated as single units for association and clustering because of strong linkage in the cohort. Across about 370 genotyped donors of the cohort, an average of approximately 200,000 unique TCR beta nucleotide sequences per donor were sequenced, and 15% to 20% of those sequences were non-productive. Overall results and qualifications from the work: A later analysis associated roughly 17,000 TCR beta sequences with specific HLA alleles at a false discovery rate of 0.05. Presence/absence analyses assumed roughly uniform sequencing depth across donors, an assumption that may not hold. According to a later analysis, parvovirus B19, influenza, CMV and Epstein-Barr virus appeared linked to several top co-occurrence clusters. A cluster of highly shared sequence variants was judged likely to represent a technical artifact of the sequencing pipeline. The authors suggested that the approach could potentially be generalized to other disease states and immunological phenotypes. Across donors, most TCR sequences were observed very rarely, whereas some public TCRs were present in many individuals. In a later genetic analysis, fewer N-insertions in productive TCRs were reported among donors in an Asian-associated ancestry cluster than the approximately 670-donor mean. According to a later analysis, TCR association rates differed among HLA loci, with DRB1 alleles showing the most associated TCRs and HLA-C alleles showing the fewest. A few of the identified cytomegalovirus-associated TCR beta chains were confirmed in vitro to be specific for cytomegalovirus antigens. Because counts were too low, more than 15 rarely observed V segments, including chromosome 9 orphons, were left out of the earlier analysis of 587 of the donors. The classifier was reported to diagnose cytomegalovirus status with high specificity and sensitivity in both the original cohort and the validation cohort. A further reported finding was that TCR beta sequences accurately predicted the HLA-A and HLA-B alleles for most subjects in the first cohort. Assigning TCR associations to individual alleles was difficult when HLA alleles, especially DR and DQ, strongly co-occurred. Some IMGT-functional V segments, including TRBV6-2 and TRBV6-3, could not be told apart with the 87-base-pair reads, so those segments were excluded. Linkage disequilibrium might explain the correlated functional status among segregating V segments, but an unknown experimental factor could not be excluded. An association between a missense DCLRE1C variant and V-gene and J-gene trimming of TCR beta chains was found in a later genetic analysis and replicated in an independent cohort. An earlier analysis of approximately 570 of the donors showed that most TCR beta V segments appeared in productive rearrangements either about 90% or about 30% of the time, which broadly matched IMGT annotations. Because HLA typing was missing for some donors at each locus, association tests included only the typed subset. The only immune exposure information available for the cohort was CMV serostatus. A total of fewer than 200 TCR beta chains were listed by the study as associated with cytomegalovirus. In a later analysis, HLA-associated TCR beta chains were found to be more clonally expanded and to have lower generation probabilities than equally common non-associated chains. This cohort had only TCR beta chains sequenced, and the lack of alpha or paired-chain data limited which features could be detected. A later analysis found that most CMV-associated TCR beta chains appeared HLA-restricted, with HLA associations seemingly driven largely by CMV exposure.

V lost 5 bases and J lost 9 bases, and the count of bases not matched to a germline gene is 8. Including cysteine and phenylalanine, the CDR3 has 13 amino acids. This entry keeps only the CDR3 DNA: 39 bases, framed from base 1. CDR1 and CDR2 (SQVTM, ANQGSEA) derive from the germline V gene. In total, 666 healthy bone marrow donors made up the cohort. All cohort members were sampled while nominally healthy, although unrecorded immune exposures were likely present. The donor was CMV seropositive and was included in the group of 270 or so seropositive cohort members. A peripheral blood sample was collected from each donor, and TCR beta sequencing was performed on peripheral blood mononuclear cells. The Qiagen DNeasy Blood Extraction Kit was used to extract genomic DNA from the blood cell samples. The protocol used for the library was the immunoSEQ multiplex PCR assay. For the multiplex PCR, a mixture combining 60 forward primers for TCR Vbeta segments and 13 reverse primers for TCR Jbeta segments was used. The CDR3 region of rearranged TCR beta genes was amplified from genomic DNA with a multiplex PCR assay. On the Illumina HiSeq System, the amplified TCR beta libraries were sequenced as 87-base-pair reads. The original pipeline was this. In a later analysis, around 80 million unique TCR beta chains were counted across the 666 repertoires, and some 10 million of these chains were shared by at least two donors. A nearest-neighbor algorithm error-corrected the raw reads and collapsed the reads into unique sequences, merging closely related sequences to remove PCR and sequencing errors. CDR3 sequences were aligned to IMGT reference sequences to assign V, D and J gene segments. For a sequence to be retained, a match of at least six nucleotides to both a V gene segment and a J gene segment was required. A rearrangement was called productive if the CDR3 had no stop codons and remained in frame with V and J, and every other rearrangement was called non-productive. CDR3 was defined by IMGT convention, running from the second conserved V-encoded cysteine to the conserved J-encoded phenylalanine. In an earlier analysis of approximately 590 of the donors, sequences lacking an unambiguous match to a single V gene segment were excluded. An earlier analysis of fewer than 750 of the donors classified V segments as functional when productive rearrangements were above 56.7% and as segregating when the standard deviation between donors was above 5%. To diagnose cytomegalovirus status from the catalog of TCR beta chain sequences, a statistical classification framework was built. A later analysis assigned V and J genes by comparing TCR nucleotide sequences with IMGT/GENE-DB human TR gene sequences. In a later analysis, CDR3 sequences and most-parsimonious VDJ recombination scenarios were assigned using the TCRdist pipeline. In a later analysis, each TCR beta chain was defined by its CDR3 amino acid sequence together with its V-gene family, and reads lacking a unique V-gene family were excluded. As a way to deal with suspected cross-contamination and a sequencing artifact, a later analysis dropped 450 to 700 nucleotide sequences that were highly shared and had low generation probability. For each public chain, a later analysis derived a clonal expansion index from normalized ranks of inferred template counts within each repertoire. In a later analysis, generation probabilities were computed using a VDJ recombination model fitted to out-of-frame rearrangements, and the results were checked against IGoR. In a later analysis, TCR-TCR, TCR-HLA and TCR-CMV co-occurrence was scored with hypergeometric tests, and a repertoire-size bias correction was applied to TCR pairs. A later analysis estimated false discovery rates by permuting HLA or CMV assignments 20 times. In a later analysis, co-occurring TCRs were grouped using DBSCAN, and TCRdist sequence similarity was added for clustering within HLA-allele-positive subsets. Repertoires with fewer than 30,000 or more than 120,000 public chains, plus five repertoires with anomalous nucleotide sharing, were excluded from co-occurrence clustering. This immuneACCESS table, as held by TCRdb, lists in-frame sequences with V and J called but not all clones. Of the missing ones, under half trace to an unresolved V gene in checked studies; the others have no known cause. V and J calls and clone size are given by that table; D and trimming were obtained from the DNA. This sample holds 85,000 to 100,000 clones; about 83% were observed only once. 5.6% of the sample comes from the top ten.

For this clone: The specificity of this receptor is unknown. No much larger clone exists at a distance of one base, and base qualities are not known.

The sample was PBMCs. This TCR was sampled from a woman between 18 and 29 years old in good health and CMV-seropositive. Recombination linked TRBV29-1 to TRBJ2-1; TRBD1 lines up with 9 middle nucleotides. The nucleotide sequence is given as TGCAGCGTTTACAGGGGGCAGGTCTCTGAGCAGTTCTTC. Translated, it reads CSVYRGQVSEQFF.